A selection of T cell receptor beta chains follows, all from one sample in a study of T cell changes during pregnancy in multiple sclerosis. Some clones are missing from TCRdb's copy, which holds only in-frame ones; the method was immunoSEQ multiplex PCR. The table shows 34,000 or so clones, with about nine tenths occurring only once. The sample consisted of CD8+ T cells from peripheral blood mononuclear cells, taken in the first trimester of pregnancy. These TCRs come from a female donor with multiple sclerosis, enrolled in a pregnancy study. The CDR3 runs from the conserved cysteine through the conserved F or W. A D gene is named only where the DNA matches it firmly. Size is omitted from some rows. Given values are once, few, many or a class for expanded clones.

V gene,clone size,D gene,J gene,CDR3 DNA,CDR3 protein
TRBV7-9,once,TRBD2,TRBJ2-1,TGTGCCAGCAGCTCAGTCGAAGCGGGAGTCGAGGATGAGCAGTTCTTC,CASSSVEAGVEDEQFF
TRBV7-3,NA,NA,TRBJ2-7,TGTGCCAGCAGCTTAGAGGGGGTCAGCTACGAGCAGTACTTC,CASSLEGVSYEQYF
TRBV19,NA,TRBD1,TRBJ1-1,TGTGCCAGTAGTGAGACAGGGGGCTACACTGAAGCTTTCTTT,CASSETGGYTEAFF
TRBV7-9,NA,NA,TRBJ2-1,TGTGCCAGCAGTCCCGTTACAGGTGAGGTCTTCTTC,CASSPVTGEVFF
TRBV27,NA,NA,TRBJ2-5,TGTGCCAGCAGCCCATGGTACGGAGAGACCCAGTACTTC,CASSPWYGETQYF
TRBV2,NA,NA,TRBJ2-3,TGTGCCAGCAGTGCGGCAGATACGCAGTATTTT,CASSAADTQYF
TRBV28,NA,NA,TRBJ1-2,TGTGCCAGCAGTTTAGTTTCGGTCTATGGCTACACCTTC,CASSLVSVYGYTF
TRBV7-9,NA,NA,TRBJ2-7,TGTGCCACCACCTTCACAGGAAATTCTGACGAGCAGTACTTC,CATTFTGNSDEQYF
TRBV13,NA,TRBD2,TRBJ2-2,TGTGCCAGCAGCCATGGGGGGACTAGCGGGATTTTGGGCACCGGGGAGCTGTTTTTT,CASSHGGTSGILGTGELFF
TRBV19,NA,TRBD1,TRBJ2-7,TGTGCCAGTAGTATTTTTGGGACAGGGTCGTACGAGCAGTACTTC,CASSIFGTGSYEQYF